This TCR beta chain stems from a study of prognosis after radiotherapy for stage I lung cancer (dated by TCRdb to about 2021). At the level of the whole study: Between early 2018 and 2019, around 19 patients with stage I NSCLC were enrolled in Nanjing, China. Over twelve of the patients were found to have newly diagnosed primary stage I lung tumors, and four to six were living with oligometastatic NSCLC after surgical resection of the primary tumor. Every patient was deemed medically inoperable, around 11 because of comorbidities and over 5 because they refused surgery. Ages in the cohort of some 13 men and about six women ranged from roughly 53 to 84 years, with a median of 74. Tumor histology was squamous cell carcinoma in more than 5 patients and adenocarcinoma in about 12. Image-guided IMRT or VMAT was used to deliver SBRT in 3 to 5 fractions at a biologically effective dose of at least 100 Gy. No patient received concurrent therapy alongside SBRT. Distant metastases were developed by four of the 19 patients after SBRT, at a median of around seven months, whereas no significant progression was observed in the other 15 patients. Peripheral blood TCR beta repertoires were profiled in stage I NSCLC patients before and after stereotactic body radiotherapy, and the study then linked these repertoires to distant failure. The study took one blood sample before SBRT and one after SBRT from each of approximately 20 patients and sequenced all 38 samples.

The TCR beta CDR3 region was amplified from genomic DNA by two rounds of multiplex PCR. The first PCR round used primers specific to each TRBV and TRBJ gene, with sequences filed in Chinese patent CN105087789A. Universal primers were used in the second round of PCR. The Roche High Pure PCR Template Preparation Kit was used to extract genomic DNA from the frozen PBMCs. Paired-end sequencing with 151 bp reads was performed on the libraries using an Illumina HiSeq 3000. As for the original processing: Raw reads lacking the multiplex PCR primer sequences were removed with CutAdapt. Using PEAR, the high-quality paired reads were merged into contigs. TRB V, D and J gene segments were assigned to each contig with MiXCR by alignment to reference sequences. To remove sequencing errors, CDR3 sequences were clustered according to base quality and sequence similarity. Shannon entropy normalized by the natural log of productive TCR sequence number was used as the measure of diversity. One minus Shannon entropy divided by the natural log of the number of unique clonotypes was used as the definition of clonality. Using the Youden index from ROC curves, the researchers picked the repertoire-metric cut-offs for progression-free survival, and all analyses were carried out in R 3.5.3. TCRdb took the public reads, trimmed them with fastp at Q25, ran MiXCR for clone calling and kept in-frame beta chains. CDR3 protein sequences are deduplicated, and each keeps its most common genes and DNA. The V and J calls shown here were made by TCRdb, not taken from the authors' results. For this sample there are roughly 20,000 distinct CDR3 sequences; around 46% appear just once. 30% to 35% of the sample is in the top ten clones.

On the study overall, not on this receptor specifically: TRBV and TRBJ usage frequencies reportedly varied with metastasis status, involving two V genes at baseline and several V and two J genes after SBRT. After SBRT, the number of unique TCR clones decreased (median about 9,900 before versus several thousand after; Wilcoxon paired P=0.011). Tumor specificity of expanded TCR clones was not determined. All reported P values were unadjusted for multiple comparisons. Post-SBRT Shannon entropy and its change from baseline were lower in patients who developed distant metastases; baseline Shannon entropy was not associated with metastases. Limitations of the study included a small cohort and short follow-up, and the study findings need independent validation.

Notes on this clonotype: Which antigen it targets is not known. Base qualities are not recorded, but no much larger clone differs from it by a single base.

All patients had node-negative disease on CT and PET/CT, and none had a history of other malignancies or prior chemotherapy or radiotherapy. At each of two time points, around 6.1 milliliters of peripheral venous blood were collected into EDTA tubes. PBMCs were isolated by Ficoll-Paque Plus density-gradient centrifugation. Immediately after collection, samples were stored at -80 degrees C until analysis. The sample consisted of PBMCs, taken before or after stereotactic body radiation therapy (not recorded which). The source of this sequence is a donor of 50 years or more with non-small cell lung cancer.

At the DNA level, the sequence is TGTGCCAGCAGTGAAGCAGGACTATTCTCCTACGAGCAGTACTTC. It specifies CASSEAGLFSYEQYF. This receptor chain uses TRBV2 and TRBJ2-7, with TRBD2 tentatively as D gene (6 bases match). V and J are truncated by 0 bases and 0 bases respectively, leaving an intervening sequence of 9 bases. Looking up the germline V gene yields CDR1 SNHLY and CDR2 FYNNEI. There are 15 amino acids in the CDR3, from cysteine to phenylalanine inclusive. Here the CDR3 DNA is all that survives: 45 bases in frame from base 1.